This T cell receptor (beta chain) is from a study of blood T cell repertoires in COVID-19. Study context: Donors in the United States, Italy and Spain gave samples during acute or convalescent COVID-19. Sources were T cells, B-cell-depleted T cells, or PBMCs; the material itself was cDNA or gDNA.

Authors' analysis steps: Amplification from reference gene primers served as the basis for estimated nucleated cell counts. This table comes from immunoSEQ multiplex PCR, and its TCRdb copy is limited to in-frame clones, with some not included. The V and J calls and clone size were taken over from that table, and D and trimming were inferred from the DNA. The sample contains roughly 130,000 clones, 84% of which appear only once. The Seattle patients joined while their infection was active and were tracked longitudinally afterward. In germline, CDR1 is MNHEY, CDR2 SVGAGI. This CDR3 has 14 residues. J lost 5 bases, V lost 8 bases, and 9 bases had no gene match.

The sample taken for sequencing was peripheral blood. This sequence originates from a man aged 25 to 45 with COVID-19, enrolled during active disease. The chain has TRBV6-5 and TRBJ2-7, with 10 nucleotides matching TRBD1. This CDR3 reads CASQLTGGGNEQYF. DNA for the CDR3: TGTGCCAGCCAGCTGACAGGGGGCGGGAACGAGCAGTACTTC.